One and the same sample provided the 16 T cell receptor beta chains below, sequenced in a study of PD-1 blockade in classical Hodgkin lymphoma. All patients experienced relapse after autologous stem cell transplantation, and brentuximab vedotin exposure was variable. The table came from immunoSEQ multiplex PCR; TCRdb's copy has only in-frame clones and leaves some out. The sample holds roughly 4,700 clones, roughly 70% seen once. Sequenced here: peripheral blood mononuclear cells (PBMCs), sampled before the second cycle of nivolumab. The receptors derive from a human donor with classical Hodgkin lymphoma.

This clone has more than one count but fewer than ten. The chain uses TRBV5-4 and TRBJ1-2; TRBD1 matches 7 bases. Germline V lookup: CDR1 SGHNT, CDR2 YYREEE (reference sequence). The CDR3 is 13 amino acids. V trimming: 5 bases; J trimming: 2 bases; junction bases outside the gene matches: 3. CDR3 amino acids: CASREQGNYGYTF. The CDR3 region has the DNA TGTGCCAGCAGAGAACAGGGGAACTATGGCTACACCTTC.

V and J are TRBV30 and TRBJ1-2; D is unclear. Germline V gene data show CDR1 as GTSNPN and CDR2 as SVGIG (reference sequence). Deletions cut 5 bases from V and 8 bases from J, with 18 bases between. This CDR3 comprises 13 residues. The CDR3 nucleotides read TGTGCCTGGGGACGGGCCTCCAAAAGGGGCTACACCTTC. Protein product: CAWGRASKRGYTF.

The genes are TRBV11-2 and TRBJ2-7; perhaps TRBD1 as D (6 bases). This CDR3 has 15 residues. V lost 2 bases to trimming and J lost 7 bases, with 18 bases between them. Germline loops: CDR1 SGHAT, CDR2 FQNNGV. The CDR3, as DNA: TGTGCCAGCAGCTTAAGGTCACAGGGAAGCGAGGAGCAGTACTTC. Translating it yields CASSLRSQGSEEQYF.

The chain joins TRBV5-5 to TRBJ2-2; D might be TRBD2 (5 bases). Looked up from germline, CDR1 is SGHKS and CDR2 is YYEKEE (reference sequence). The CDR3 has 16 amino acids. The germline V and J ends were trimmed by 3 bases and 1 base, with 13 bases remaining between them. The CDR3 loop is CASSSYSSGNTGELFF. CDR3 DNA: TGTGCCAGCAGCTCCTATAGCAGCGGGAACACCGGGGAGCTGTTTTTT. Full variable domain (outside the CDR3, taken from reference TRBV5-5 and TRBJ2-2): DAGVTQSPTHLIKTRGQQVTLRCSPISGHKSVSWYQQVLGQGPQFIFQYYEKEERGRGNFPDRFSARQFPNYSSELNVNALLLGDSALYLCASSSYSSGNTGELFFGEGSRLTVL.

V and J are TRBV19 and TRBJ2-7; 14 positions match TRBD2. The CDR3 has 17 amino acids. The trim removed 5 bases at V and 4 bases at J, leaving 10 bases unmatched. The germline CDR1 and CDR2 sequences are LNHDA and SQIVND (reference sequence). CDR3 coding DNA: TGTGCCAGTAGTGCCGACACGGGACTAGCGGGAGTGTACGAGCAGTACTTC. Its protein product is CASSADTGLAGVYEQYF.

The chain couples TRBV18 to TRBJ1-1; D call uncertain. The V end was cut by 0 bases, the J end by 0 bases, with 5 bases between. There are 14 residues in the CDR3. CDR1 and CDR2 (germline): KGHSH, LQKENI. In DNA form, the CDR3 reads TGTGCCAGCTCACCACCAGAAATGAACACTGAAGCTTTCTTT. Translating it yields CASSPPEMNTEAFF. Full variable domain (missing parts from reference TRBV18 and TRBJ1-1): NAGVMQNPRHLVRRRGQEARLRCSPMKGHSHVYWYRQLPEEGLKFMVYLQKENIIDESGMPKERFSAEFPKEGPSILRIQQVVRGDSAAYFCASSPPEMNTEAFFGQGTRLTVV.

This chain uses TRBV11-2 with TRBJ1-2; weak D call: TRBD1 (6 bases). In germline, CDR1 is SGHAT, CDR2 FQNNGV. V gave up 4 bases and J gave up 4 bases, with 13 bases separating them. The CDR3 loop spans 14 amino acids. The CDR3 bases are TGTGCCAGCAGCTCTCACAGGGACGGCTATGGCTACACCTTC. This sequence encodes CASSSHRDGYGYTF.

The rearrangement joins TRBV19 to TRBJ1-1; D is possibly TRBD1 (5 bases). Trimming took 5 bases from V and 4 from J, leaving 11 bases between them. The CDR3 runs to 13 residues. Germline V gene data show CDR1 as LNHDA and CDR2 as SQIVND (reference sequence). CDR3 DNA: TGTGCCAGTAGTGTTCAGGGACCCACTGAAGCTTTCTTT. It encodes CASSVQGPTEAFF. The variable domain in full, completed from reference TRBV19 and TRBJ1-1, reads DGGITQSPKYLFRKEGQNVTLSCEQNLNHDAMYWYRQDPGQGLRLIYYSQIVNDFQKGDIAEGYSVSREKKESFPLTVTSAQKNPTAFYLCASSVQGPTEAFFGQGTRLTVV.

The gene calls are TRBV5-4 and TRBJ2-2, with 7 nucleotides matching TRBD1. V lost 4 bases, J lost 4 bases, and 7 bases stayed unmatched. There are 15 residues in the CDR3. Germline V CDR1 and CDR2: SGHNT, YYREEE (reference sequence). Here the CDR3 reads CASSPRDRVTGELFF. The CDR3 bases are TGTGCCAGCAGCCCCCGGGACAGAGTCACCGGGGAGCTGTTTTTT.

This clone was counted only a few times. This chain connects TRBV7-9 to TRBJ1-5; possible D gene TRBD1, 6 bases. CDR1 is SEHNR and CDR2 is FQNEAQ in the germline V gene (reference sequence). V gave up 2 bases and J gave up 6 bases, with 11 bases separating them. The length of the CDR3 is 14 residues. CDR3 nucleotides: TGTGCCAGCAGCTTAAGTGGGGGCCCTCAGCCCCAGCATTTT. Translating gives CASSLSGGPQPQHF.

This clone was detected only a few times. CDR3 sequence reads: CASSYRDRSNQPQHF. The CDR3 region has the DNA TGTGCCAGCAGCTACCGGGACAGAAGCAATCAGCCCCAGCATTTT. The chain couples TRBV5-8 to TRBJ1-5, with TRBD1 matching 7 bases. Germline trimming cut 3 bases from V and 1 base from J; bases unmatched to any gene: 4. Germline V gene data show CDR1 as SGHTS and CDR2 as YDEGEE. The CDR3 length is 15 residues.

The V and J genes are TRBV19 and TRBJ1-1, with TRBD1 matching 8 bases. V lost 7 bases and J lost 2; bases outside the gene matches: 6. CDR1 is LNHDA and CDR2 is SQIVND in the germline V gene (reference sequence). The CDR3 loop spans 14 amino acids. CDR3 nucleotides: TGTGCCAGTACCGTGACAGGGGATAACACTGAAGCTTTCTTT. This translates into CASTVTGDNTEAFF.

V gene TRBV9 combines with J gene TRBJ2-5; 14 bases line up with TRBD2. V lost 0 bases to trimming and J lost 3 bases; unmatched junction nucleotides: 7. Germline CDR1 is SGDLS and CDR2 is YYNGEE. The CDR3 spans 18 residues. CDR3 sequence reads: CASSVGLAGGPVEETQYF. The CDR3 DNA follows: TGTGCCAGCAGCGTAGGACTAGCGGGAGGGCCTGTGGAAGAGACCCAGTACTTC. Full variable domain (remainder filled in from reference TRBV9 and TRBJ2-5): DSGVTQTPKHLITATGQRVTLRCSPRSGDLSVYWYQQSLDQGLQFLIQYYNGEERAKGNILERFSAQQFPDLHSELNLSSLELGDSALYFCASSVGLAGGPVEETQYFGPGTRLLVL.

Concerning this clone itself: Germline and junction disagree at one end, which may indicate a read error. The chain carries TRBV5-1 and TRBJ1-1; the D is unclear. The CDR3 consists of 14 residues. Germline lookup yields CDR1 SGHRS and CDR2 YFSETQ. CDR3 nucleotides: TGCGCCAGCCGCTTTGTTAGGGCTAGCACTGAAGCTTTCTTT. Translation gives CASRFVRASTEAFF.

The chain has TRBV4-3 and TRBJ2-1, with 12 bases aligning to TRBD2. The CDR3 has 15 residues. The V gene end was trimmed by 1 base and the J gene end by 5 bases; junction bases not matched to a gene: 0. Germline lookup yields CDR1 LGHNA and CDR2 YSLEER. DNA of the CDR3: TGCGCCAGCAGCCAAGGACTAGCGGGGGACAATGAGCAGTTCTTC. Protein sequence: CASSQGLAGDNEQFF.

The chain recombines TRBV9 with TRBJ2-7; D unresolved. Germline lookup yields CDR1 SGDLS and CDR2 YYNGEE. Trimming removed 0 bases from V and 2 bases from J, with 12 bases in between. CDR3 length: 15 amino acids. In nucleotides, the CDR3 is TGTGCCAGCAGCGTAGAACCAGCGATTACCTACGAGCAGTACTTC. Encoded protein: CASSVEPAITYEQYF.